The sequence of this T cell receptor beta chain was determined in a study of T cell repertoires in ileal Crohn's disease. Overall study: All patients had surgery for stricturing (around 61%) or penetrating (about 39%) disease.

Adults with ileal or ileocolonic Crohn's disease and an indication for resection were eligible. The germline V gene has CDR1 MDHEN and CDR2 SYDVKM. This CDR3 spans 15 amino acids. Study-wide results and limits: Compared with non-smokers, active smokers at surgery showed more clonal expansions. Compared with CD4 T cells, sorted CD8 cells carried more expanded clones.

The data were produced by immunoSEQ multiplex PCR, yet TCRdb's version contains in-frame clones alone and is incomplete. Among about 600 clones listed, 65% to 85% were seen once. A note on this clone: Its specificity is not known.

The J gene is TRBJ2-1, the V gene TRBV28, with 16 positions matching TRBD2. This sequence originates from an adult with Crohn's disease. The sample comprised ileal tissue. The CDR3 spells CATGTSGRASNEQFF. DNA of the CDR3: TGTGCGACCGGGACTAGCGGGAGGGCCTCGAATGAGCAGTTCTTC.